This T cell receptor (beta chain) was sequenced in a study of shared clonotypes between healthy human individuals. V lost 6 bases to trimming and J lost 3 bases; unmatched junction nucleotides: 8. CDR3 length: 14 residues. Germline values: CDR1 MNHEY, CDR2 SVGAGI. CD8 cells classed as naive were CD45RO-negative and positively selected for CCR7, excluding terminally differentiated effector memory CD45RA+ cells. TCRdb keeps only in-frame clones here, not all; method: immunoSEQ multiplex PCR. The sample records approximately 2,000,000 clones, just over 90% being singletons. The receptor was derived from a man aged 18 to 30 in good health. Some clones in this sample may be carry-over from other donors' samples. The sample taken for sequencing was naive CD8+ T cells from PBMCs. The rearrangement links TRBV6-5 to TRBJ2-7, with 7 bases fitting TRBD2. Written as DNA, the CDR3 is TGTGCCAGCAGGCAAAACCGGGACTACTACGAGCAGTACTTC. It encodes CASRQNRDYYEQYF.